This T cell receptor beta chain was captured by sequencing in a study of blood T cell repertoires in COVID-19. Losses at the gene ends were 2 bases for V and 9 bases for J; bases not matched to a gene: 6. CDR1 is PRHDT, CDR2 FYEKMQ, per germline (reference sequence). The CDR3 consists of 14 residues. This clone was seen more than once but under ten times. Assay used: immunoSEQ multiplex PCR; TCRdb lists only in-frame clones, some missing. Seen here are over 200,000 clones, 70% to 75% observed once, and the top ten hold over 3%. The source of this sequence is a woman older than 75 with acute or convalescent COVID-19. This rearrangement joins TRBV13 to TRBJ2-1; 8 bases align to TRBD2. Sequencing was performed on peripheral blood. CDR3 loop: CASSLMIAGGEQFF. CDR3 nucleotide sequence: TGTGCCAGCAGCTTAATGATCGCGGGGGGTGAGCAGTTCTTC.